The rows below give T cell receptor beta chains drawn from one sample of a study of siplizumab effects on memory and regulatory T cells. Sequenced by immunoSEQ multiplex PCR; TCRdb stores in-frame clones only, minus some. Of some 100,000 clones detected, 80% to 95% appear once; the ten largest clones hold around 2.7%. Material: CD4+ T cells sorted from blood. The receptors shown here come from a human donor in good health. Some clones in this sample may be carry-over from other donors' samples. Each CDR3 is given with its conserved first and last residue. A D gene is named only where the DNA matches it firmly. Clone sizes are given selectively: once, few, many, or a class where the clone is expanded.

TRBV5-6	NA	14	NA	TRBJ1-5	TGTGCCAGCAGCCCAACCGGGGCCGGCCAGCCCCAGCATTTT	CASSPTGAGQPQHF
TRBV7-3	NA	18	NA	TRBJ2-7	TGTGCCAGCAGCTTCCCCGTAGTTAGGACCCCGCTTGCCTACGAGCAGTACTTC	CASSFPVVRTPLAYEQYF
TRBV19	NA	18	TRBD1	TRBJ2-1	TGTGCCAGTAGTATCCGAGGTAGAGGACAGGGCCTTTACAATGAGCAGTTCTTC	CASSIRGRGQGLYNEQFF
TRBV9	NA	13	NA	TRBJ1-2	TGTGCCAGCAGTCCCGTACAGGGATATGGCTACACCTTC	CASSPVQGYGYTF
TRBV10-3	NA	15	NA	TRBJ1-1	TGTGCCATCAGGTACCGCGAGGGGATGAACACTGAAGCTTTCTTT	CAIRYREGMNTEAFF
TRBV7-2	NA	13	TRBD2	TRBJ2-5	TGTGCCAGCAGCGGGACTATCCAAGAGACCCAGTACTTC	CASSGTIQETQYF
TRBV18	NA	12	TRBD2	TRBJ2-1	TGTGCCAGCTCAATTGTGGCGGGAGTCGAGTTCTTC	CASSIVAGVEFF
TRBV2	few	15	NA	TRBJ2-5	TGTGCCAGCAGTGAACGGGGCCACCCTCAAGAGACCCAGTACTTC	CASSERGHPQETQYF
TRBV7-2	NA	18	TRBD2	TRBJ2-4	TGTGCCAGCAGCTTAAGTTCTTCTAGCGGGAACGCCAAAAACATTCAGTACTTC	CASSLSSSSGNAKNIQYF
TRBV7-9	few	19	TRBD1	TRBJ1-2	TGTGCCAGCAGCTTAGCGCTTGGACAGGGGAGTCGACGGAGCTATGGCTACACCTTC	CASSLALGQGSRRSYGYTF
TRBV9	NA	16	TRBD2	TRBJ2-1	TGTGCCAGCAGCGTAGCAGGACTAGCGGGAGTAAGTGAGCAGTTCTTC	CASSVAGLAGVSEQFF
TRBV5-1	NA	14	NA	TRBJ1-2	TGCGCCAGCAGCCCTCTTCAGGGGTCCTATGGCTACACCTTC	CASSPLQGSYGYTF
TRBV19	NA	14	TRBD1	TRBJ1-5	TGTGCCAGCAGCGAGACAGGGGGTCAACAGCCCCAGCATTTT	CASSETGGQQPQHF
TRBV28	NA	15	NA	TRBJ1-1	TGTGCCAGCAGCTTTGCTTGGGGGACGAACACTGAAGCTTTCTTT	CASSFAWGTNTEAFF
TRBV11-2	NA	17	TRBD1	TRBJ1-3	TGTGCCAGCAGACGGAACTGGGACAGCAGCTCTGGAAACACCATATATTTT	CASRRNWDSSSGNTIYF
TRBV7-8	NA	15	NA	TRBJ2-4	TGTGCCAGCAGCTCGAACGTGGGGGGCCAAAACATTCAGTACTTC	CASSSNVGGQNIQYF
TRBV11-2	NA	13	NA	TRBJ1-5	TGTGCCAGCAGCTTAGAGCGGCATCAGCCCCAGCATTTT	CASSLERHQPQHF
TRBV5-1	NA	12	NA	TRBJ2-7	TGCGCCAGCAGCTTGGAGGGGAACGAGCAGTACTTC	CASSLEGNEQYF
TRBV19	NA	14	NA	TRBJ2-3	TGTGCCAGCGACTTCGGACAGCGCACAGATACGCAGTATTTT	CASDFGQRTDTQYF
TRBV7-9	NA	13	TRBD2	TRBJ2-1	TGTGCCAGCAGCCCGGGACTAGCGGGAGACCAGTTCTTC	CASSPGLAGDQFF
TRBV14	NA	15	NA	TRBJ2-5	TGTGCCAGCAGCCAAGTACAGGCCAAACAAGAGACCCAGTACTTC	CASSQVQAKQETQYF
TRBV7-2	NA	12	NA	TRBJ2-1	TGTGCCAGCAGCTGGGGGGATATTGAGCAGTTCTTC	CASSWGDIEQFF
TRBV11-2	NA	17	TRBD1	TRBJ2-7	TGTGCCAGCAGCTTAGATTTTCTCCAGGGGGCCCCCTACGAGCAGTACTTC	CASSLDFLQGAPYEQYF
TRBV6-1	NA	17	NA	TRBJ2-7	TGTGCCAGCAGTGACGTCGTAAGGAGGGGGAGACGCGGCGAGCAGTACTTC	CASSDVVRRGRRGEQYF
TRBV6-1	NA	15	NA	TRBJ1-4	TGTGCCAGCAGGATTGGGGAGGGGATGAATGAAAAACTGTTTTTT	CASRIGEGMNEKLFF
TRBV27	NA	15	NA	TRBJ1-3	TGTGCCAGCAGCCGGGGCTACCCCTCTGGAAACACCATATATTTT	CASSRGYPSGNTIYF
TRBV7-2	NA	17	TRBD2	TRBJ2-4	TGTGCCAGCAGCCGCGTGGCTAGCGGGAGTAGGGATAACATTCAGTACTTC	CASSRVASGSRDNIQYF
TRBV5-1	once	18	TRBD2	TRBJ2-4	TGCGCCAGCAGTCTCCAAGGGACTAGCGGAATAGCCAAAAACATTCAGTACTTC	CASSLQGTSGIAKNIQYF
TRBV10-2	NA	13	NA	TRBJ1-5	TGCGCCAGCAGGGGGAATAGCAATCAGCCCCAGCATTTT	CASRGNSNQPQHF
TRBV6-5	NA	15	NA	TRBJ2-1	TGTGCCAGCAGTTGGGGGCTGGAGTCTTACAATGAGCAGTTCTTC	CASSWGLESYNEQFF
TRBV6-5	NA	16	TRBD1	TRBJ2-1	TGTGCCAGCAGTTACTCTGCGACAGGGACCTACAATGAGCAGTTCTTC	CASSYSATGTYNEQFF
TRBV28	NA	14	NA	TRBJ2-2	TGTGCCAGCGGGGGACCGATCAACACCGGGGAGCTGTTTTTT	CASGGPINTGELFF
TRBV20-1	NA	11	NA	TRBJ2-3	TGCAGTGCTACTAGCGCAGATACGCAGTATTTT	CSATSADTQYF
TRBV10-3	NA	12	TRBD1	TRBJ1-1	TGTGCCATCAGGGACAGGGCCCCTGAAGCTTTCTTT	CAIRDRAPEAFF
TRBV5-4	NA	16	NA	TRBJ2-1	TGTGCCAGCAGCTCTGCCTCGCAGGGTATACAGGGTTCGCAGTTCTTC	CASSSASQGIQGSQFF
TRBV27	NA	17	TRBD2	TRBJ2-7	TGTGCCAGCAGTTTTCTGACTAGCGGGAGGGCGCACCACGAGCAGTACTTC	CASSFLTSGRAHHEQYF
TRBV5-4	NA	13	NA	TRBJ2-1	TGTGCCAGCAGGGTGGGGTTTGGCAATGAGCAGTTCTTC	CASRVGFGNEQFF
TRBV5-1	NA	16	NA	TRBJ1-4	TGCGCCAGCAGGCCATTGTCGGGAGGGACTAATGAAAAACTGTTTTTT	CASRPLSGGTNEKLFF
TRBV9	NA	15	NA	TRBJ1-2	TGTGCCAGCAGCGTAGCTGGCAGGGGAATCTATGGCTACACCTTC	CASSVAGRGIYGYTF